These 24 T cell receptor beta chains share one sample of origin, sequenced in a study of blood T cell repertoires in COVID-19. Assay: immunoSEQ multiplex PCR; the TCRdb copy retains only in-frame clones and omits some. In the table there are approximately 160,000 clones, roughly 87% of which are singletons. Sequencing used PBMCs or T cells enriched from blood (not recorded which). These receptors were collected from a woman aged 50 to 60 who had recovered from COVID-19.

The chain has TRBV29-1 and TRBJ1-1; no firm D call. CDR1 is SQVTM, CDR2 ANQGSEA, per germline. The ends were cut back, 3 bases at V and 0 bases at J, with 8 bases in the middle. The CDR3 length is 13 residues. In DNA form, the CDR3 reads TGCAGCGTTGATTGGGCGATGAACACTGAAGCTTTCTTT. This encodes CSVDWAMNTEAFF.

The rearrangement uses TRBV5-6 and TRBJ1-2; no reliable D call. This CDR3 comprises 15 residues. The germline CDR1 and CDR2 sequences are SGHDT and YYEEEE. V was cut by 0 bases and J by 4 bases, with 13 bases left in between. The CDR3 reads CASSLVDSPPYGYTF. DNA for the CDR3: TGTGCCAGCAGCTTGGTGGACTCGCCGCCCTATGGCTACACCTTC. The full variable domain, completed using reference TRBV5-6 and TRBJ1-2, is DAGVTQSPTHLIKTRGQQVTLRCSPKSGHDTVSWYQQALGQGPQFIFQYYEEEERQRGNFPDRFSGHQFPNYSSELNVNALLLGDSALYLCASSLVDSPPYGYTFGSGTRLTVV.

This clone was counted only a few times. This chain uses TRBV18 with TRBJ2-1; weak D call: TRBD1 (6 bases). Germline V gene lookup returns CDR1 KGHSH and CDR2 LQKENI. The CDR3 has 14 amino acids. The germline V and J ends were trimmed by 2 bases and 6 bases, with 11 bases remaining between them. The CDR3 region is CASSPEGVINEQFF. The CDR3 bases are TGTGCCAGCTCACCAGAGGGGGTAATCAATGAGCAGTTCTTC.

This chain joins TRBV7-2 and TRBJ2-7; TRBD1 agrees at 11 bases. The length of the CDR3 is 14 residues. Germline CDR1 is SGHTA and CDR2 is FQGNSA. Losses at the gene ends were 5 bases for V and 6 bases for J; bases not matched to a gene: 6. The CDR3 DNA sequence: TGTGCCAGCAGCCGGACAGGGGGCCGCGGCGAGCAGTACTTC. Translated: CASSRTGGRGEQYF.

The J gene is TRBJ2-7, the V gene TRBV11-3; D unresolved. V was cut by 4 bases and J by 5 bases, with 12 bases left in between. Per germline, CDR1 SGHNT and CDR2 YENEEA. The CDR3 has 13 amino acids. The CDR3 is CASSSYSIDEQYF. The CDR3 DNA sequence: TGTGCCAGCAGCTCTTACTCCATAGACGAGCAGTACTTC.

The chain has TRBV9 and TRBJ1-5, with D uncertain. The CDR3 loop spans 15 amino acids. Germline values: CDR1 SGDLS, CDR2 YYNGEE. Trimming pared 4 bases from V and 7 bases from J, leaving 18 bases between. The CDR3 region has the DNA TGTGCCAGCAGCCCCCAGCCGAGCCCGGGACAGCCCCAGCATTTT. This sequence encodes CASSPQPSPGQPQHF.

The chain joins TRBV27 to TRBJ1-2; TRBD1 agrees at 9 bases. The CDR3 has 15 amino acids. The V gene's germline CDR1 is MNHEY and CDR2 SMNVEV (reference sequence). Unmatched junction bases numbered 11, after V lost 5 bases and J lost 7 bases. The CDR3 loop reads CASSARTGDSFGYTF. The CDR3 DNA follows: TGTGCCAGCAGTGCACGGACAGGGGATAGTTTTGGCTACACCTTC.

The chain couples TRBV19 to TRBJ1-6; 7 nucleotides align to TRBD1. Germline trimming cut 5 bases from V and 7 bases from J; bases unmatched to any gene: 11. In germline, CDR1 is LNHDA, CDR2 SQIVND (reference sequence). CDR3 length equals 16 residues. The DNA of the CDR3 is TGTGCCAGTAGTTTTCGGCTGGACAGGCTGAATTCACCCCTCCACTTT. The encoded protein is CASSFRLDRLNSPLHF. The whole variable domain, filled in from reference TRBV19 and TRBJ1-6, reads DGGITQSPKYLFRKEGQNVTLSCEQNLNHDAMYWYRQDPGQGLRLIYYSQIVNDFQKGDIAEGYSVSREKKESFPLTVTSAQKNPTAFYLCASSFRLDRLNSPLHFGNGTRLTVT.

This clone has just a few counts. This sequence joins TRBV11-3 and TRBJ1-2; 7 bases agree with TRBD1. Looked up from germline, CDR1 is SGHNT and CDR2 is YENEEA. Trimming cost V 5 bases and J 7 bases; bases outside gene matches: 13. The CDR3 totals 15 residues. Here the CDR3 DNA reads TGTGCCAGCAGCCCCCCGGAGGGGGCTTACGGTGGCTACACCTTC. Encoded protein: CASSPPEGAYGGYTF.

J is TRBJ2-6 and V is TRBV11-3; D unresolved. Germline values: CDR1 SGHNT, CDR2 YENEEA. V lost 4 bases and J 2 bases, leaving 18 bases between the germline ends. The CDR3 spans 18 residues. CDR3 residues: CASSSPGSIQAGANVLTF. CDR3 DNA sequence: TGTGCCAGCAGCTCGCCAGGAAGTATCCAGGCTGGGGCCAACGTCCTGACTTTC.

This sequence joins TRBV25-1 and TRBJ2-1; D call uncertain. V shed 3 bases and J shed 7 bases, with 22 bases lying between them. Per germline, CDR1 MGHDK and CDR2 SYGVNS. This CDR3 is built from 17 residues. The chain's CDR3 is CASSDSGTSRRGNEQFF. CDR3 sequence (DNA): TGTGCCAGCAGTGATTCCGGAACCTCTCGCAGAGGAAATGAGCAGTTCTTC.

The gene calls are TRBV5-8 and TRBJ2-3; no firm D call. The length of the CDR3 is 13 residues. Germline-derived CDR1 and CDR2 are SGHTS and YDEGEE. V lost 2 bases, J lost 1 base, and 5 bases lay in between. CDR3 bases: TGTGCCAGCAGCTTCCCAGGCACAGATACGCAGTATTTT. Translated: CASSFPGTDTQYF. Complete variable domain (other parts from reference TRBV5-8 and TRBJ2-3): EAGVTQSPTHLIKTRGQQATLRCSPISGHTSVYWYQQALGLGLQFLLWYDEGEERNRGNFPPRFSGRQFPNYSSELNVNALELEDSALYLCASSFPGTDTQYFGPGTRLTVL.

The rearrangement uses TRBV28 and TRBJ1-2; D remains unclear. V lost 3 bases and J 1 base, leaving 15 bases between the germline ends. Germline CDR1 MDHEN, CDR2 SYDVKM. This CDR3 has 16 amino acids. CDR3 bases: TGTGCCAGCAGTTTCCCTGGCGGGTCCTATAACTATGGCTACACCTTC. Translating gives CASSFPGGSYNYGYTF.

The CDR3 spells CASSAGSGSYNEQFF. The DNA for the CDR3 is TGTGCCAGCAGCGCCGGAAGCGGCTCCTACAATGAGCAGTTCTTC. V and J are TRBV11-3 and TRBJ2-1; D might be TRBD2 (5 bases). Germline V gene data show CDR1 as SGHNT and CDR2 as YENEEA. V was pared by 5 bases and J by 0 bases, with 11 bases between. The CDR3 spans 15 residues.

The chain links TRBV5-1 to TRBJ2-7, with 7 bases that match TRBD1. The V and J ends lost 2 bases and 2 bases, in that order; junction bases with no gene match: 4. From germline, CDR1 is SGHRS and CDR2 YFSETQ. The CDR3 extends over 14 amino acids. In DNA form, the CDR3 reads TGCGCCAGCAGCTTACAGGGGAACGCCTACGAGCAGTACTTC. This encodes CASSLQGNAYEQYF.

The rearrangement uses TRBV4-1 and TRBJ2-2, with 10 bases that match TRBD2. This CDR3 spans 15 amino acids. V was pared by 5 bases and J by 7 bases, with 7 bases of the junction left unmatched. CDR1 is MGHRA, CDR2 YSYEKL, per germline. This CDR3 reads CASSIGTSDSGELFF. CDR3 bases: TGCGCCAGCAGCATAGGGACTAGCGATAGCGGGGAGCTGTTTTTT.

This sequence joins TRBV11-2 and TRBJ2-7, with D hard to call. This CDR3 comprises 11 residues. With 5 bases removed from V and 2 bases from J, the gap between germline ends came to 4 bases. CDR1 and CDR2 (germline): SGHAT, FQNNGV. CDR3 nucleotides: TGTGCCAGCAGCGGGCCCTACGAGCAGTACTTC. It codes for CASSGPYEQYF.

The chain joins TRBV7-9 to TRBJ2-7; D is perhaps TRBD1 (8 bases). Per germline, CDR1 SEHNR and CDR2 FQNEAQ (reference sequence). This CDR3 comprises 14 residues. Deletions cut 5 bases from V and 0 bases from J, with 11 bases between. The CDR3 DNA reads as TGTGCCAGCAGCACAGGGGGGGGCTCCTACGAGCAGTACTTC. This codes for CASSTGGGSYEQYF.

In DNA form, the CDR3 reads TGTGCCAGCAGCCCGGTAGTGGGCCACAATGAGCAGTTCTTC. Amino acid sequence: CASSPVVGHNEQFF. The rearrangement uses TRBV5-8 and TRBJ2-1, with D hard to call. V was pared by 4 bases and J by 5 bases, with 13 bases between. The CDR3 sequence is 14 residues long. The germline V gene encodes CDR1 SGHTS and CDR2 YDEGEE.

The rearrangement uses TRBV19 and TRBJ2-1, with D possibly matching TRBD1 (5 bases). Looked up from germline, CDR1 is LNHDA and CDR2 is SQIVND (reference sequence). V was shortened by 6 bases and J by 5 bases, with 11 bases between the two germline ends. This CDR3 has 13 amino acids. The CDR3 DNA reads TGTGCCAGTAGGCCGCAGGGCAACAATGAGCAGTTCTTC. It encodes CASRPQGNNEQFF.

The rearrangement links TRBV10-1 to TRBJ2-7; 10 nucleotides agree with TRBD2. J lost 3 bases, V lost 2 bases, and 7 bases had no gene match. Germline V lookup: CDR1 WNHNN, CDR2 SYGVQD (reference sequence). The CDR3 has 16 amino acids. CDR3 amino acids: CASSERLAGAYYEQYF. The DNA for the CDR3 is TGCGCCAGCAGTGAGAGGCTAGCGGGAGCTTACTACGAGCAGTACTTC.

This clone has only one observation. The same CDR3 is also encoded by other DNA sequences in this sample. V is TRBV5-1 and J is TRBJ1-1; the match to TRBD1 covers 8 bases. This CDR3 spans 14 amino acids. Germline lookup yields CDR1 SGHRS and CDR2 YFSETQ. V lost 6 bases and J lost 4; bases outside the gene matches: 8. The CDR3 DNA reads TGCGCCAGCAACCCGACAGGGGTTGGCACTGAAGCTTTCTTT. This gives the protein CASNPTGVGTEAFF.

CDR3: CASSQEISLAGGNEQFF. The CDR3 coding sequence is TGTGCCAGCAGCCAAGAGATCTCACTAGCGGGAGGGAATGAGCAGTTCTTC. The genes are TRBV14 and TRBJ2-1, with 13 bases that match TRBD2. V shed 0 bases, J shed 7 bases, and the junction held 6 bases outside the gene matches. Germline values: CDR1 SGHDN, CDR2 FVKESK. The CDR3 runs to 17 residues. Full variable domain (rest looked up from reference TRBV14 and TRBJ2-1): EAGVTQFPSHSVIEKGQTVTLRCDPISGHDNLYWYRRVMGKEIKFLLHFVKESKQDESGMPNNRFLAERTGGTYSTLKVQPAELEDSGVYFCASSQEISLAGGNEQFFGPGTRLTVL.

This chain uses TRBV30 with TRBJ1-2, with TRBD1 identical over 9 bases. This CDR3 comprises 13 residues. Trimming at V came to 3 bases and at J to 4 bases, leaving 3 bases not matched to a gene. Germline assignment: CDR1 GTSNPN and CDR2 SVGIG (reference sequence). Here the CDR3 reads CAWRQGAGYGYTF. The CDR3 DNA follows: TGTGCCTGGAGACAGGGGGCTGGCTATGGCTACACCTTC. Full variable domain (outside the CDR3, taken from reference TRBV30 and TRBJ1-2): SQTIHQWPATLVQPVGSPLSLECTVEGTSNPNLYWYRQAAGRGLQLLFYSVGIGQISSEVPQNLSASRPQDRQFILSSKKLLLSDSGFYLCAWRQGAGYGYTFGSGTRLTVV.